This T cell receptor beta chain was captured by sequencing in a study of T cell responses to AZD1222 COVID-19 vaccine. Clones were sequenced by immunoSEQ multiplex PCR, and TCRdb holds only the in-frame ones, with some missing. Among tens of thousands of clones, roughly 91% were seen once, and the ten largest hold around 4.8%. Study outcomes and limitations: The span of vaccine-associated CD4 TCRs extended across spike, with dominance at 160-218 and 743-854. Donors skewed white British and female; clonal diversity was possibly underestimated. Unmutated variant regions are reportedly the target of nearly half of TCRs that are spike-specific. Without day 14 samples, only post-peak T cell repertoires were studied.

Comment on this clone: The antigen is not known.

Germline trimming cut 3 bases from V and 0 bases from J; bases unmatched to any gene: 15. Germline V gene data show CDR1 as LNHDA and CDR2 as SQIVND (reference sequence). This CDR3 has 20 residues. The specimen comprised peripheral blood, sampled 28 days after the second dose of the MenACWY control vaccine. The clonotype originates from an adult who received the MenACWY meningococcal vaccine as a control. The V and J genes are TRBV19 and TRBJ2-4; 9 bases are shared with TRBD1. DNA of the CDR3: TGTGCCAGTAGTATGTCTGGGGTCGGGACAGGGATTATAGCCAAAAACATTCAGTACTTC. Translating gives CASSMSGVGTGIIAKNIQYF.